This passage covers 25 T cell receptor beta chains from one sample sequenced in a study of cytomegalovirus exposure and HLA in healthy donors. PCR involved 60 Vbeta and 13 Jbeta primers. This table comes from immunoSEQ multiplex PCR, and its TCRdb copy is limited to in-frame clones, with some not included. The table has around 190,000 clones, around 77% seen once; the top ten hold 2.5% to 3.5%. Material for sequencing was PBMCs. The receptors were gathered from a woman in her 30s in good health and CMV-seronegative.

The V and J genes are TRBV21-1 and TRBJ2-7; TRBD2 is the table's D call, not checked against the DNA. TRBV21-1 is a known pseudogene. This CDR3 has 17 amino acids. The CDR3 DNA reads TGTGCCAGCACCTCGAAAGCCCGGGGGGGGATCCTCTACGAGCAGTACTTC. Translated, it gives CASTSKARGGILYEQYF.

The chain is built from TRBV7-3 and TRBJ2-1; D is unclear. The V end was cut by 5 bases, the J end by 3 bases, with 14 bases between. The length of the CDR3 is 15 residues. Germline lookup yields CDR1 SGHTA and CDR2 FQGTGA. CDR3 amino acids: CASSPHGGNYNEQFF. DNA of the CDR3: TGTGCCAGCAGCCCCCACGGCGGTAACTACAATGAGCAGTTCTTC.

Here the CDR3 DNA reads TGTGCCAGCAGTACGGGGGGCGGCACAGATACGCAGTATTTT. It yields the protein CASSTGGGTDTQYF. The chain links TRBV9 to TRBJ2-3; possibly TRBD2 for D (7 bases). The CDR3 contains 14 residues. Germline CDR1 is SGDLS and CDR2 is YYNGEE. V shed 5 bases and J shed 1 base, with 11 bases lying between them.

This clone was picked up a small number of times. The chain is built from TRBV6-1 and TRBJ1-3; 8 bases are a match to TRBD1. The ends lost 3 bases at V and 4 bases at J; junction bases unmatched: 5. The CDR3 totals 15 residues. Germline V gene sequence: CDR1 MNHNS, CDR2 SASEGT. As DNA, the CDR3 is TGTGCCAGCAGTGAGCAGGGGGCGGGGGGAAACACCATATATTTT. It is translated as CASSEQGAGGNTIYF.

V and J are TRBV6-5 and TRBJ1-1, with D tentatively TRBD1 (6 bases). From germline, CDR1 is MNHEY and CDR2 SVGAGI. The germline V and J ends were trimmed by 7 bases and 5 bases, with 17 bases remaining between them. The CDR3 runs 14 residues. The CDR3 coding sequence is TGTGCCAGCACCAACGGGGAGGGGGGAACTGAAGCTTTCTTT. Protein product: CASTNGEGGTEAFF.

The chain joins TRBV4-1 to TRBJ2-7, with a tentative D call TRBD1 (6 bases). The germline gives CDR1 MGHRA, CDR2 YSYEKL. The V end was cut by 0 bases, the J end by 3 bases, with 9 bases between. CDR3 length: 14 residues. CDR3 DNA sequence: TGCGCCAGCAGCCAAGACAGGGGAGTCTACGAGCAGTACTTC. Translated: CASSQDRGVYEQYF.

For the CDR3, the DNA is TGTGCCAGCAGCCCCGAGGCCGGTCCCTACGAGCAGTACTTC. Residues: CASSPEAGPYEQYF. This chain joins TRBV4-2 and TRBJ2-7, with D hard to call. The germline V gene encodes CDR1 LGHNA and CDR2 YNFKEQ. V was cut by 4 bases and J by 2 bases, with 12 bases left in between. The CDR3 runs to 14 residues.

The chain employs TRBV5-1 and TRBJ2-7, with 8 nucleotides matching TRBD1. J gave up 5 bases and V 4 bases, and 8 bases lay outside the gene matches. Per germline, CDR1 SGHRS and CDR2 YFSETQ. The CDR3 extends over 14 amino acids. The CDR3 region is CASSVGQGSNEQYF. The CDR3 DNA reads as TGCGCCAGCAGCGTAGGACAGGGAAGCAACGAGCAGTACTTC.

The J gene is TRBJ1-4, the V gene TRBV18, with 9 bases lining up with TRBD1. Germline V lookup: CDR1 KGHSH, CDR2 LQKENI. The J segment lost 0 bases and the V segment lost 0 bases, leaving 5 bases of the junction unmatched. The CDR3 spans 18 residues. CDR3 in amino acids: CASSPPNRGPTTNEKLFF. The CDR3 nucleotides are TGTGCCAGCTCACCACCGAACAGGGGGCCTACAACTAATGAAAAACTGTTTTTT.

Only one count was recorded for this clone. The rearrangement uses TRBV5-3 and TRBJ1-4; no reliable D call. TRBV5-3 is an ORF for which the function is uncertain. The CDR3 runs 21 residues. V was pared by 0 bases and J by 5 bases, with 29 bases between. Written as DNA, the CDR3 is TGTGCCAGAAGCTTGGATTGTGTTTGGATGGTCGGGAGCGGGCCAAATGAAAAACTGTTTTTT. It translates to CARSLDCVWMVGSGPNEKLFF.

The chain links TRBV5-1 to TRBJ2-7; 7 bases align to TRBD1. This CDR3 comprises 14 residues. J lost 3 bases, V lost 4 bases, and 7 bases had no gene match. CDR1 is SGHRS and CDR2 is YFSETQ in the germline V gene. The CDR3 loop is CASSPGQILYEQYF. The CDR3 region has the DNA TGCGCCAGCAGCCCGGGACAGATCCTCTACGAGCAGTACTTC.

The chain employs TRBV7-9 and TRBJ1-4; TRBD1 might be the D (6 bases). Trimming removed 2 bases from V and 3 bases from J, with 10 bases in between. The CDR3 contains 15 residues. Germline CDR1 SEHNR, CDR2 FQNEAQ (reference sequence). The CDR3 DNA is TGTGCCAGCAGCTTATATCAGGGGTCTAATGAAAAACTGTTTTTT. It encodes CASSLYQGSNEKLFF.

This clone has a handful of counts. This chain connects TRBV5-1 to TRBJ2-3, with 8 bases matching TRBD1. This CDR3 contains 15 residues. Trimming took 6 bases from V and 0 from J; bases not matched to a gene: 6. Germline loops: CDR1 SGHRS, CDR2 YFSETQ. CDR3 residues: CASTRQGPSTDTQYF. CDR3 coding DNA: TGCGCCAGCACCCGACAGGGGCCAAGCACAGATACGCAGTATTTT.

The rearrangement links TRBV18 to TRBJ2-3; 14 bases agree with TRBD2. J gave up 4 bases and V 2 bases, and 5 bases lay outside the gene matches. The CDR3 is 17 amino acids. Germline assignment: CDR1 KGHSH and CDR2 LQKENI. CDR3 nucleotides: TGTGCCAGCTCACCATTGGGACTAGCGGGAGTAGCAGATACGCAGTATTTT. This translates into CASSPLGLAGVADTQYF.

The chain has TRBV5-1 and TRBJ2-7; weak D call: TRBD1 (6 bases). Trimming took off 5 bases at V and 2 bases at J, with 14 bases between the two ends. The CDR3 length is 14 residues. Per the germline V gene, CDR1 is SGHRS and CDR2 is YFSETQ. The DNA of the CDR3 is TGCGCCAGCAGTACACAGGGTGTGCCCTACGAGCAGTACTTC. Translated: CASSTQGVPYEQYF.

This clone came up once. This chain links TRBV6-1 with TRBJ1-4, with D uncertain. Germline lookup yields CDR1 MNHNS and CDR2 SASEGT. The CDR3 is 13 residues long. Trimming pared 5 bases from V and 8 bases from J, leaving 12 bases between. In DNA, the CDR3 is TGTGCCAGCAGTTCCCTGAGGGCCGAAAAACTGTTTTTT. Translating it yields CASSSLRAEKLFF.

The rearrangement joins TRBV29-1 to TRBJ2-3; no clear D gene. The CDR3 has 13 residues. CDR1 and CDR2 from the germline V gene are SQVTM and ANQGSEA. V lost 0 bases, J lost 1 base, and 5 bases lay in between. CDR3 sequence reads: CSVEDYRTDTQYF. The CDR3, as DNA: TGCAGCGTTGAAGACTACCGCACAGATACGCAGTATTTT.

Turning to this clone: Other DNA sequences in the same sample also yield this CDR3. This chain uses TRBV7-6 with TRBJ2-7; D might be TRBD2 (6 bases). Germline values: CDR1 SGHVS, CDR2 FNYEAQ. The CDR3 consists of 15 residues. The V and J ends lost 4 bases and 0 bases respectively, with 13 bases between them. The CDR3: CASSSGLISSYEQYF. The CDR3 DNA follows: TGTGCCAGCAGCTCGGGACTTATCAGCTCCTACGAGCAGTACTTC.

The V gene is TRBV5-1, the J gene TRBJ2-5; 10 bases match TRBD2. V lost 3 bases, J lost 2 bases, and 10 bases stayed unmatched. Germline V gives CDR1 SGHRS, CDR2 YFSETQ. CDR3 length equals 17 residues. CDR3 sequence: CASSWGSTSGFQETQYF. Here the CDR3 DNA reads TGCGCCAGCAGCTGGGGATCGACTAGCGGGTTTCAAGAGACCCAGTACTTC.

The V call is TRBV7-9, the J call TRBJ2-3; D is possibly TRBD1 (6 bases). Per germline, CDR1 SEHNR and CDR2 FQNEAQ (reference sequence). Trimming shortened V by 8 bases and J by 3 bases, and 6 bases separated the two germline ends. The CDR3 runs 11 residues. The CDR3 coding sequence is TGTGCCAGCGACAGGACAGATACGCAGTATTTT. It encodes CASDRTDTQYF.

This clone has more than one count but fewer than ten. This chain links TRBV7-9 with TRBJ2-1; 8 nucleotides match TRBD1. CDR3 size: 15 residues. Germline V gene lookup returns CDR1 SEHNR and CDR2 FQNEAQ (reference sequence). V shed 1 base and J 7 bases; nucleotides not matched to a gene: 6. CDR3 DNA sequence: TGTGCCAGCAGCTTAGGACAGGGGCTGAGGAATGAGCAGTTCTTC. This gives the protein CASSLGQGLRNEQFF.

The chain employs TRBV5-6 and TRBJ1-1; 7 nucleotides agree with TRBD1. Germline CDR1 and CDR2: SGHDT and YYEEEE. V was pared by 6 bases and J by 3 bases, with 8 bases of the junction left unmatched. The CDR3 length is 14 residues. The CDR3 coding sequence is TGTGCCAGCAAAACGACAGGGTATTACACTGAAGCTTTCTTT. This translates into CASKTTGYYTEAFF. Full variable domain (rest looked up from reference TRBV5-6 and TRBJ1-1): DAGVTQSPTHLIKTRGQQVTLRCSPKSGHDTVSWYQQALGQGPQFIFQYYEEEERQRGNFPDRFSGHQFPNYSSELNVNALLLGDSALYLCASKTTGYYTEAFFGQGTRLTVV.

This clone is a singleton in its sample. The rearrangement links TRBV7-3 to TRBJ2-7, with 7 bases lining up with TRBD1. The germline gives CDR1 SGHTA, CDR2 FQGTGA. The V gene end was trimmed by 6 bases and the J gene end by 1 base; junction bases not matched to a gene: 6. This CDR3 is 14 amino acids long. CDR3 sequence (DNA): TGTGCCAGCAGTCCCACAGGGGATTCCTACGAGCAGTACTTC. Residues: CASSPTGDSYEQYF.

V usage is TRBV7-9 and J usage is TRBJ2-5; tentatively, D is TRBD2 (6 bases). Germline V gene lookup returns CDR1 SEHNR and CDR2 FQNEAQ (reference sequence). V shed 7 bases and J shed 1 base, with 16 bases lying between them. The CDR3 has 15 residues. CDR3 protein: CASTLWGVGQETQYF. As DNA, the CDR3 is TGTGCCAGCACGCTCTGGGGGGTGGGCCAAGAGACCCAGTACTTC.

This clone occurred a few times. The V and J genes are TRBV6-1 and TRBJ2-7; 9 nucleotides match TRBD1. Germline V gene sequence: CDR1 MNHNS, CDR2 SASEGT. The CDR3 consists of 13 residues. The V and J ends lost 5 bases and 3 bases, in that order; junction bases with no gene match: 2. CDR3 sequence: CASSRDRDYEQYF. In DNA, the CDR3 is TGTGCCAGCAGTAGGGACAGGGACTACGAGCAGTACTTC.